Given below is one T cell receptor (beta chain) in context. What it binds is not known. Stable patients also lacked confetti depigmentation, a sign of active vitiligo. This record comes from a study of resident and recirculating memory T cells in vitiligo. The overall study: Shave-biopsy epidermis from lesional and nonlesional skin was sequenced alongside PBMCs. The samples were homogenized without cell sorting before genomic DNA extraction. Study results and caveats: Non-conserved TCRs across sites and patients suggested distinct clones per lesion.

CDR3 length equals 13 residues. V gave up 3 bases and J gave up 7 bases; unmatched junction bases: 2. From germline, CDR1 is SNHLY and CDR2 FYNNEI. Sequencing was performed with immunoSEQ multiplex PCR; in TCRdb, only in-frame clones are kept and a portion is missing. The sample has around 78,000 clones; about 90% are singletons. The receptor was isolated from a male donor with vitiligo. The V and J genes are TRBV2 and TRBJ1-5, with TRBD1 matching over 8 bases. The sample comprised blood. CDR3 DNA sequence: TGTGCCAGCAGTGACAGGGGGCAACAGCCCCAGCATTTT. Amino acids: CASSDRGQQPQHF.